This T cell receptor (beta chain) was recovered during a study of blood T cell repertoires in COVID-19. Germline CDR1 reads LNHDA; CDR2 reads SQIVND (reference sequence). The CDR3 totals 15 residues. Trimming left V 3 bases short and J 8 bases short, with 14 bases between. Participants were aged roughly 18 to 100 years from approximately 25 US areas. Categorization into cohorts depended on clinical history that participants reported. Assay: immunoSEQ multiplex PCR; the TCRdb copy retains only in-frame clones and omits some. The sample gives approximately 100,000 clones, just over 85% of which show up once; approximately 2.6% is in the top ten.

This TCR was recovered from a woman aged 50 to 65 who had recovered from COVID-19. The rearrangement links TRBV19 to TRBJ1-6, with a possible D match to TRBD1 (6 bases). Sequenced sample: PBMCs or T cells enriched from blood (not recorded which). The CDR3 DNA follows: TGTGCCAGTAGTATTGCGGGTGAGGGGGATTCACCCCTCCACTTT. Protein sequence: CASSIAGEGDSPLHF.